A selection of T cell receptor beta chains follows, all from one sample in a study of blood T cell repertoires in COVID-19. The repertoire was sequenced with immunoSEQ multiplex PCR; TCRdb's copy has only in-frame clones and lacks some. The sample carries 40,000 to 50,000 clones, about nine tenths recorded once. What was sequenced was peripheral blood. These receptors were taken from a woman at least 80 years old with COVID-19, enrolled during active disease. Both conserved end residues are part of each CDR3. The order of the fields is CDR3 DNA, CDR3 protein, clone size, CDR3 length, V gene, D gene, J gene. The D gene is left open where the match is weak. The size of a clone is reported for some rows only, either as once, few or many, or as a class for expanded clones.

CDR3 DNA: TGCGCCAGCAGTGAGTGGGCAGCTTCTAATGAAAAACTGTTTTTT
CDR3 protein: CASSEWAASNEKLFF
clone size: NA
CDR3 length: 15
V gene: TRBV10-2
D gene: NA
J gene: TRBJ1-4

CDR3 DNA: TGTGCCAGCAGTGACAGGGTGTCCTATGGCTACACCTTC
CDR3 protein: CASSDRVSYGYTF
clone size: NA
CDR3 length: 13
V gene: TRBV6-6
D gene: TRBD1
J gene: TRBJ1-2

CDR3 DNA: TGTGCCAGCAACCTGAATCCCGGGGAGGAGGAAAAACTGTTTTTT
CDR3 protein: CASNLNPGEEEKLFF
clone size: NA
CDR3 length: 15
V gene: TRBV4-2
D gene: NA
J gene: TRBJ1-4

CDR3 DNA: TGTGCCTGGAGTGTACTGGGGAGGAGATCCTATAATTCACCCCTCCACTTT
CDR3 protein: CAWSVLGRRSYNSPLHF
clone size: NA
CDR3 length: 17
V gene: TRBV30
D gene: NA
J gene: TRBJ1-6

CDR3 DNA: TGTGCCAGCAGCCTCACCATTACTAGCACAGATACGCAGTATTTT
CDR3 protein: CASSLTITSTDTQYF
clone size: NA
CDR3 length: 15
V gene: TRBV4-2
D gene: NA
J gene: TRBJ2-3

CDR3 DNA: TGTGCCAGCAGCGTGGGGGTGAGGGGACTCCTGGCTGAAGCTTTCTTT
CDR3 protein: CASSVGVRGLLAEAFF
clone size: NA
CDR3 length: 16
V gene: TRBV9
D gene: NA
J gene: TRBJ1-1

CDR3 DNA: TGTGCCAGCCGGGGGGGCTTATATAATGAGCAGTTCTTC
CDR3 protein: CASRGGLYNEQFF
clone size: NA
CDR3 length: 13
V gene: TRBV12-3/TRBV12-4
D gene: TRBD2
J gene: TRBJ2-1

CDR3 DNA: TGTGCCAGCAGCTTAGGTCGACAGGGAATCTACGAGCAGTACTTC
CDR3 protein: CASSLGRQGIYEQYF
clone size: NA
CDR3 length: 15
V gene: TRBV11-1
D gene: TRBD1
J gene: TRBJ2-7

CDR3 DNA: TGTGCCAGCTTAGACAGGGTTTCAGATACGCAGTATTTT
CDR3 protein: CASLDRVSDTQYF
clone size: NA
CDR3 length: 13
V gene: TRBV18
D gene: TRBD1
J gene: TRBJ2-3

CDR3 DNA: TGTGCCAGCAGAGAAGACTCTCTTTACAATGAGCAGTTCTTC
CDR3 protein: CASREDSLYNEQFF
clone size: NA
CDR3 length: 14
V gene: TRBV2
D gene: NA
J gene: TRBJ2-1

CDR3 DNA: TGTGCCAGCAGCTTAGCACAGGGCACTGAAGCTTTCTTT
CDR3 protein: CASSLAQGTEAFF
clone size: NA
CDR3 length: 13
V gene: TRBV7-9
D gene: NA
J gene: TRBJ1-1

CDR3 DNA: TGTGCCAGCAGACATACAGATAACTATGGCTACACCTTC
CDR3 protein: CASRHTDNYGYTF
clone size: NA
CDR3 length: 13
V gene: TRBV6-6
D gene: NA
J gene: TRBJ1-2

CDR3 DNA: TGTGCCAGCAGTCCAAAAATTATACAGGGAAGGGCAGGCTACACCTTC
CDR3 protein: CASSPKIIQGRAGYTF
clone size: NA
CDR3 length: 16
V gene: TRBV2
D gene: NA
J gene: TRBJ1-2

CDR3 DNA: TGCGCCAGCAGCTTGGTCGGGGAGACCCAGTACTTC
CDR3 protein: CASSLVGETQYF
clone size: NA
CDR3 length: 12
V gene: TRBV5-1
D gene: NA
J gene: TRBJ2-5

CDR3 DNA: TGTGCCAGCTCACCAGGGACAGGGGACTCCTACGAGCAGTACTTC
CDR3 protein: CASSPGTGDSYEQYF
clone size: NA
CDR3 length: 15
V gene: TRBV18
D gene: TRBD1
J gene: TRBJ2-7

CDR3 DNA: TGTGCCAGCTCGGACAGCCAAGAGACCCAGTACTTC
CDR3 protein: CASSDSQETQYF
clone size: NA
CDR3 length: 12
V gene: TRBV18
D gene: NA
J gene: TRBJ2-5

CDR3 DNA: TGTGCCAGCTCACCGGGACAGGGTAGCAATCAGCCCCAGCATTTT
CDR3 protein: CASSPGQGSNQPQHF
clone size: once
CDR3 length: 15
V gene: TRBV18
D gene: TRBD1
J gene: TRBJ1-5

CDR3 DNA: TGTGCCAGCTCCCAAAGCGGGGATACGCAGTATTTT
CDR3 protein: CASSQSGDTQYF
clone size: NA
CDR3 length: 12
V gene: TRBV18
D gene: NA
J gene: TRBJ2-3

CDR3 DNA: TGTGCCAGCAGCCAGACTAGCGGGGGTAACAATGAGCAGTTCTTC
CDR3 protein: CASSQTSGGNNEQFF
clone size: NA
CDR3 length: 15
V gene: TRBV6-6
D gene: TRBD2
J gene: TRBJ2-1

CDR3 DNA: TGTGCCACCAGCGTTGGGGCCGGCCCGCGGTCAGATACGCAGTATTTT
CDR3 protein: CATSVGAGPRSDTQYF
clone size: NA
CDR3 length: 16
V gene: TRBV15
D gene: NA
J gene: TRBJ2-3

CDR3 DNA: TGTGCCACAAACCGACAGGGGCCGGGCCCTAACTATGGCTACACCTTC
CDR3 protein: CATNRQGPGPNYGYTF
clone size: NA
CDR3 length: 16
V gene: TRBV19
D gene: TRBD1
J gene: TRBJ1-2

CDR3 DNA: TGTGCCAGCAGCTTGGCCCCCTCAGACAGGGGCACTGAAGCTTTCTTT
CDR3 protein: CASSLAPSDRGTEAFF
clone size: NA
CDR3 length: 16
V gene: TRBV7-9
D gene: TRBD1
J gene: TRBJ1-1

CDR3 DNA: TGTGCCAGCAGCTCTATAGGGACAGTTGGGGAAAAACTGTTTTTT
CDR3 protein: CASSSIGTVGEKLFF
clone size: once
CDR3 length: 15
V gene: TRBV7-9
D gene: TRBD1
J gene: TRBJ1-4

CDR3 DNA: TGTGCCATCAGTGACTACAGTAAAATGTACTTC
CDR3 protein: CAISDYSKMYF
clone size: NA
CDR3 length: 11
V gene: TRBV10-3
D gene: NA
J gene: TRBJ2-7

CDR3 DNA: TGCGCCAGCAGCGAATGGCGGGACAGGGGGCTGGGGGCTAATGAAAAACTGTTTTTT
CDR3 protein: CASSEWRDRGLGANEKLFF
clone size: NA
CDR3 length: 19
V gene: TRBV5-1
D gene: TRBD1
J gene: TRBJ1-4

CDR3 DNA: TGTGCCAGCAGTTATTCCTCGACTATTACCTACGAGCAGTACTTC
CDR3 protein: CASSYSSTITYEQYF
clone size: NA
CDR3 length: 15
V gene: TRBV6-5
D gene: NA
J gene: TRBJ2-7

CDR3 DNA: TGTGCCAGCAGCCGCCTACAGGGGGCGCAGGGCTACACCTTC
CDR3 protein: CASSRLQGAQGYTF
clone size: NA
CDR3 length: 14
V gene: TRBV3-1/TRBV3-2
D gene: TRBD1
J gene: TRBJ1-2

CDR3 DNA: TGTGCCGGGTACGGGACAGGAGAAATCTACGAGCAGTACTTC
CDR3 protein: CAGYGTGEIYEQYF
clone size: NA
CDR3 length: 14
V gene: TRBV30
D gene: TRBD1
J gene: TRBJ2-7

CDR3 DNA: TGTGCCAGCAGGGCGGACAGGATATCTGGAAACACCATATATTTT
CDR3 protein: CASRADRISGNTIYF
clone size: NA
CDR3 length: 15
V gene: TRBV14
D gene: TRBD1
J gene: TRBJ1-3

CDR3 DNA: TGTGCCAGCAGTTGGGCCAGGGGTCGAGGCTATGGCTACACCTTC
CDR3 protein: CASSWARGRGYGYTF
clone size: NA
CDR3 length: 15
V gene: TRBV6-5
D gene: NA
J gene: TRBJ1-2

CDR3 DNA: TGTGCCAGTAGTATATTATCGGGGGATGAGCAGTTCTTC
CDR3 protein: CASSILSGDEQFF
clone size: few
CDR3 length: 13
V gene: TRBV19
D gene: NA
J gene: TRBJ2-1

CDR3 DNA: TGTGCCAGCAGCCTGTACAGGGGTCAGAACACCGGGGAGCTGTTTTTT
CDR3 protein: CASSLYRGQNTGELFF
clone size: NA
CDR3 length: 16
V gene: TRBV7-2
D gene: TRBD1
J gene: TRBJ2-2

CDR3 DNA: TGTGCCACCAGCTATCCCGGGGGGGACAGGGCCCTAGCAGACGAGCAGTACTTC
CDR3 protein: CATSYPGGDRALADEQYF
clone size: NA
CDR3 length: 18
V gene: TRBV15
D gene: NA
J gene: TRBJ2-7

CDR3 DNA: TGTGCCAGCAGCTCTTATACTGGAAACACCATATATTTT
CDR3 protein: CASSSYTGNTIYF
clone size: NA
CDR3 length: 13
V gene: TRBV5-4
D gene: NA
J gene: TRBJ1-3

CDR3 DNA: TGTGCCAGTAGGCCTCGGACAGGGGGCTACGAGCAGTACTTC
CDR3 protein: CASRPRTGGYEQYF
clone size: NA
CDR3 length: 14
V gene: TRBV19
D gene: TRBD1
J gene: TRBJ2-7

CDR3 DNA: TGTGCCAGCAGTTATGAACGGAGTAATGAAAAACTGTTTTTT
CDR3 protein: CASSYERSNEKLFF
clone size: NA
CDR3 length: 14
V gene: TRBV6-5
D gene: NA
J gene: TRBJ1-4

CDR3 DNA: TGCGCCAGCAGGACAGTTTCCCTTAACACTGAAGCTTTCTTT
CDR3 protein: CASRTVSLNTEAFF
clone size: NA
CDR3 length: 14
V gene: TRBV5-1
D gene: NA
J gene: TRBJ1-1

CDR3 DNA: TGCGCCAGCAGCTTGGTACAGGGATACTCCTACAATGAGCAGTTCTTC
CDR3 protein: CASSLVQGYSYNEQFF
clone size: NA
CDR3 length: 16
V gene: TRBV5-1
D gene: NA
J gene: TRBJ2-1

CDR3 DNA: TGTGCCAGCAGAATTCACAGGGGCAGCAATCAGCCCCAGCATTTT
CDR3 protein: CASRIHRGSNQPQHF
clone size: once
CDR3 length: 15
V gene: TRBV6-5
D gene: TRBD1
J gene: TRBJ1-5

CDR3 DNA: TGTGCCAGCAGTTACGGGGCAGGGAACAATCAGCCCCAGCATTTT
CDR3 protein: CASSYGAGNNQPQHF
clone size: NA
CDR3 length: 15
V gene: TRBV6-5
D gene: NA
J gene: TRBJ1-5

CDR3 DNA: TGTGCCAGCAGCCCTCGGAGGCTAGCGGGTGAAACCGGGGAGCTGTTTTTT
CDR3 protein: CASSPRRLAGETGELFF
clone size: NA
CDR3 length: 17
V gene: TRBV7-3
D gene: TRBD2
J gene: TRBJ2-2